What follows are 14 T cell receptor beta chains derived from one specimen sequenced in a study of identical twins' blood T cells. TCRdb re-derived calls from the 5' RACE reads in MiXCR, one entry per CDR3 protein. The sample yields 350,000 to 400,000 distinct CDR3 sequences, under 30% seen once. Sequencing was done on a sample of PBMCs. The receptors come from a woman aged 18 to 49 in good health.

The CDR3 DNA is TGTGCCAGCAGTTACCATGGGACGGCCCTTGCCTATGGCTACACCTTC. Translation gives CASSYHGTALAYGYTF. The J gene is TRBJ1-2, the V gene TRBV6-2 or TRBV6-3, with D tentatively TRBD1 (5 bases). V lost 2 bases and J lost 4, with 17 bases in between. Germline V gene sequence: CDR1 MNHEY, CDR2 SVGEGT. The length of the CDR3 is 16 residues.

The genes are TRBV20-1 and TRBJ2-1; 12 bases map to TRBD2. The trim removed 6 bases at V and 7 bases at J, leaving 10 bases unmatched. This CDR3 spans 15 amino acids. Germline V CDR1 and CDR2: DFQATT, SNEGSKA (reference sequence). The CDR3 DNA reads as TGCAGTGCCCCGGACTGGACTAGCGGGGCAAATGAGCAGTTCTTC. This encodes CSAPDWTSGANEQFF.

In its sample, this clonotype was seen a few times. V and J are TRBV15 and TRBJ1-5, with no clear D. Per the germline V gene, CDR1 is LNHNV and CDR2 is YYDKDF (reference sequence). There are 13 residues in the CDR3. Deletions cut 4 bases from V and 0 bases from J, with 4 bases between. DNA for the CDR3: TGTGCCACCAGCATAGATAGCAATCAGCCCCAGCATTTT. Residues: CATSIDSNQPQHF.

This chain links TRBV5-1 with TRBJ2-3; a weak D match, TRBD1 (6 bases). CDR1 and CDR2 from the germline V gene are SGHRS and YFSETQ. This CDR3 is 16 amino acids long. Trimming took 4 bases from V and 0 from J, leaving 15 bases between them. CDR3: CASSGDNYASTDTQYF. In DNA, the CDR3 is TGCGCCAGCAGCGGGGACAACTATGCTAGCACAGATACGCAGTATTTT.

The V gene is TRBV20-1, the J gene TRBJ2-2; 7 nucleotides match TRBD2. The CDR3 sequence is 14 residues long. V gave up 1 base and J gave up 4 bases; unmatched junction bases: 3. The germline gives CDR1 DFQATT, CDR2 SNEGSKA (reference sequence). The CDR3 region has the DNA TGCAGTGCTAGAGGGACTAGAAGCACCGGGGAGCTGTTTTTT. It is translated as CSARGTRSTGELFF.

The chain links TRBV11-2 to TRBJ2-1; D tentatively fits TRBD1 or TRBD2 (5 bases each). From germline, CDR1 is SGHAT and CDR2 FQNNGV. V was cut by 4 bases and J by 5 bases, with 15 bases left in between. The CDR3 sequence is 15 residues long. CDR3 nucleotides: TGTGCCAGCAGCTCAATAGCCGGGGCCGACAATGAGCAGTTCTTC. This codes for CASSSIAGADNEQFF.

This clonotype was counted between two and nine times. This chain uses TRBV19 with TRBJ2-3; 9 bases line up with TRBD1. This CDR3 has 16 residues. Per the germline V gene, CDR1 is LNHDA and CDR2 is SQIVND (reference sequence). After removal of 5 bases from V and 2 bases from J, the junction contained 8 bases not matched to a gene. Here the CDR3 DNA reads TGTGCCAGTAGTGGTACCGGGACAGGGATCACAGATACGCAGTATTTT. As protein: CASSGTGTGITDTQYF.

There are a few counts of this clonotype. The chain uses TRBV10-3 and TRBJ2-3; 7 nucleotides align to TRBD2. V trimming: 4 bases; J trimming: 4 bases; junction bases outside the gene matches: 5. The CDR3 has 14 residues. Germline loops: CDR1 ENHRY, CDR2 SYGVKD. Written as DNA, the CDR3 is TGTGCCATCAGTGGGACCGGGGGGTCAGATACGCAGTATTTT. This translates into CAISGTGGSDTQYF.

This chain joins TRBV6-5 and TRBJ1-6; D is possibly TRBD1 (6 bases). V lost 2 bases and J lost 10, with 9 bases in between. Germline CDR1 reads MNHEY; CDR2 reads SVGAGI. CDR3 length equals 13 residues. The DNA of the CDR3 is TGTGCCAGCAGTTACGGGGGGCACTCACCCCTCCACTTT. Protein product: CASSYGGHSPLHF.

The V and J genes are TRBV10-3 and TRBJ1-4; possibly TRBD1 for D (6 bases). The CDR3 is 15 residues long. Germline V gene lookup returns CDR1 ENHRY and CDR2 SYGVKD. The V end was cut by 6 bases, the J end by 2 bases, with 13 bases between. CDR3 sequence reads: CAISNTGRTNEKLFF. For the CDR3, the DNA is TGTGCCATCAGCAATACAGGGCGCACTAATGAAAAACTGTTTTTT.

There are many counts of this clonotype. This chain uses TRBV6-5 with TRBJ1-3; TRBD1 might be the D (6 bases). Germline loops: CDR1 MNHEY, CDR2 SVGAGI. This CDR3 comprises 15 residues. Between the trimmed V and J ends, which lost 5 bases and 2 bases, there was a span of 13 bases. DNA of the CDR3: TGTGCCAGCAGTCAAAACGGGGGCCCTGGAAACACCATATATTTT. As protein: CASSQNGGPGNTIYF.

This clonotype was detected only a few times. The gene calls are TRBV5-1 and TRBJ2-2; 9 bases match TRBD1. The CDR3 totals 15 residues. V dropped 4 bases and J dropped 6; count of bases not matched to a gene: 7. Germline-derived CDR1 and CDR2 are SGHRS and YFSETQ. CDR3 DNA: TGCGCCAGCAGCCCCCCAGGACAGGGGCCCGGGGAGCTGTTTTTT. It yields the protein CASSPPGQGPGELFF.

This clonotype was counted only a few times. The CDR3 nucleotides read TGTGCCAGCAGTTACGGGCAGACCAATCAGCCCCAGCATTTT. It specifies CASSYGQTNQPQHF. The chain has TRBV12-3 or TRBV12-4 and TRBJ1-5; D uncertain. The ends were cut back, 4 bases at V and 3 bases at J, with 10 bases in the middle. This CDR3 is built from 14 residues.

The genes are TRBV6-1 and TRBJ1-3; D may be TRBD1 (5 bases). Germline V gene sequence: CDR1 MNHNS, CDR2 SASEGT. With 6 bases removed from V and 0 bases from J, the gap between germline ends came to 9 bases. CDR3 length: 14 amino acids. Here the CDR3 reads CASSSGASGNTIYF. CDR3 nucleotides: TGTGCCAGCAGCTCCGGGGCCTCTGGAAACACCATATATTTT.